The 25 T cell receptor beta chains listed next were all sequenced from one sample in a study of shared clonotypes between healthy human individuals. TCRdb's table, derived via immunoSEQ multiplex PCR, lists solely in-frame clones and lacks some. The sample holds hundreds of thousands of clones; roughly 70% are singletons and the top ten take 10%. Source material: memory CD4+ T cells sorted from blood. Subset in this sample: CD45RA-negative fraction. The receptors stem from a man aged 30 to 45 in good health.

The chain has TRBV5-5 and TRBJ2-1, with a tentative D call TRBD2 (6 bases). Germline CDR1 SGHKS, CDR2 YYEKEE (reference sequence). The CDR3 sequence is 13 residues long. Trimming took off 0 bases at V and 14 bases at J, with 15 bases between the two ends. The CDR3 sequence: CASSLGGGDHKFF. The CDR3 DNA is TGTGCCAGCAGCTTGGGTGGAGGGGACCACAAGTTCTTC.

This chain connects TRBV19 to TRBJ1-4; 8 bases are shared with TRBD1. Germline trimming cut 4 bases from V and 7 bases from J; bases unmatched to any gene: 8. The CDR3 loop spans 15 amino acids. Germline CDR1 and CDR2: LNHDA and SQIVND (reference sequence). The CDR3 DNA reads as TGTGCCAGTAGTACAGACAGGGGCGTTTTTGAAAAACTGTTTTTT. The encoded protein is CASSTDRGVFEKLFF.

The J gene is TRBJ2-5, the V gene TRBV29-1; 11 positions match TRBD2. CDR1 is SQVTM, CDR2 ANQGSEA, per germline. CDR3 size: 16 residues. The ends lost 5 bases at V and 4 bases at J; junction bases unmatched: 12. The CDR3 nucleotides read TGCAGCGTTTCCCCGGTAACTAGCGGGAGTGGAGAGACCCAGTACTTC. Translating gives CSVSPVTSGSGETQYF.

This clone came up a few times. V is TRBV4-3 and J is TRBJ2-5; D may match TRBD1 or TRBD2 (5 bases each). Trimming shortened V by 0 bases and J by 9 bases, and 14 bases separated the two germline ends. The CDR3 covers 14 residues. The germline CDR1 and CDR2 sequences are LGHNA and YSLEER. CDR3 region: CASSQDLQSGPQYF. The DNA of the CDR3 is TGCGCCAGCAGCCAAGATCTGCAGTCGGGGCCCCAGTACTTC.

A note on this clone: This sample includes further DNA sequences coding for the same CDR3. This chain links TRBV5-1 with TRBJ2-3, with TRBD2 identical over 7 bases. Unmatched junction bases numbered 6, after V lost 4 bases and J lost 4 bases. From germline, CDR1 is SGHRS and CDR2 YFSETQ. The CDR3 is 14 residues long. The CDR3 region is CASSPRGESDTQYF. The CDR3 DNA sequence: TGCGCCAGCAGCCCCCGGGGGGAGTCAGATACGCAGTATTTT.

The chain employs TRBV18 and TRBJ2-1, with 8 bases aligning to TRBD1. Per germline, CDR1 KGHSH and CDR2 LQKENI. V shed 6 bases and J 9 bases; nucleotides not matched to a gene: 7. CDR3 length: 13 amino acids. The CDR3 DNA reads as TGTGCCAGCTCCGAGGACAGGGATGGTGAGCAGTTCTTC. Its protein is CASSEDRDGEQFF.

V usage is TRBV2 and J usage is TRBJ2-7; D is possibly TRBD1 (6 bases). The CDR3 consists of 14 residues. Trimming left V 7 bases short and J 2 bases short, with 15 bases between. The germline gives CDR1 SNHLY, CDR2 FYNNEI. This CDR3 is CASTGRTVAYEQYF. In nucleotides, the CDR3 is TGTGCCAGCACCGGAAGGACAGTGGCCTACGAGCAGTACTTC.

The chain has TRBV9 and TRBJ2-6, with D unresolved. Germline CDR1 SGDLS, CDR2 YYNGEE. V was clipped by 0 bases and J by 0 bases, with 7 bases between them. This CDR3 region has 16 residues. CDR3 in DNA: TGTGCCAGCAGCGTAGGGGATAGCTCTGGGGCCAACGTCCTGACTTTC. Protein sequence: CASSVGDSSGANVLTF.

The rearrangement joins TRBV18 to TRBJ2-2, with D unclear. V gave up 6 bases and J gave up 0 bases, with 14 bases separating them. Germline loops: CDR1 KGHSH, CDR2 LQKENI. CDR3 length: 16 residues. The CDR3 region is CASSHGFWANTGELFF. The CDR3 DNA sequence: TGTGCCAGCTCTCACGGGTTCTGGGCGAACACCGGGGAGCTGTTTTTT.

V gene TRBV13 combines with J gene TRBJ1-2; D possibly corresponds to TRBD1 (5 bases). V was cut by 0 bases and J by 1 base, with 21 bases left in between. The length of the CDR3 is 19 residues. CDR1 PRHDT and CDR2 FYEKMQ come from the germline V gene (reference sequence). The CDR3 reads CASSLGGPFSSSINYGYTF. DNA for the CDR3: TGTGCCAGCAGCTTAGGGGGACCTTTTTCTTCATCCATTAACTATGGCTACACCTTC.

The chain links TRBV30 to TRBJ2-2; a possible D gene is TRBD2 (5 bases). This CDR3 contains 11 residues. V was clipped by 2 bases and J by 8 bases, with 6 bases between them. Germline V gives CDR1 GTSNPN, CDR2 SVGIG (reference sequence). This CDR3 reads CAWSPGGELFF. The CDR3 DNA is TGTGCCTGGAGTCCGGGGGGGGAGCTGTTTTTT.

CDR3 in amino acids: CASSYSAQETQYF. Here the CDR3 DNA reads TGTGCCAGCAGCTATAGCGCACAAGAGACCCAGTACTTC. This sequence joins TRBV7-3 and TRBJ2-5, with TRBD2 as a possible D gene (5 bases). With 4 bases removed from V and 2 bases from J, the gap between germline ends came to 8 bases. The germline V gene has CDR1 SGHTA and CDR2 FQGTGA. The CDR3 consists of 13 residues.

The gene calls are TRBV28 and TRBJ1-2, with a weak D call TRBD1 (5 bases). This CDR3 region has 16 residues. Trimming took off 2 bases at V and 3 bases at J, with 16 bases between the two ends. CDR1 and CDR2 from the germline V gene are MDHEN and SYDVKM. CDR3 sequence (DNA): TGTGCCAGCAGTTTACAGGGTGTACGAAGTGACTATGGCTACACCTTC. This sequence encodes CASSLQGVRSDYGYTF.

The rearrangement links TRBV11-2 to TRBJ2-3; D gene ambiguous. The CDR3 consists of 12 residues. V was cut by 6 bases and J by 1 base, with 5 bases left in between. CDR1 is SGHAT, CDR2 FQNNGV, per germline. The CDR3 loop reads CASRGGTDTQYF. In nucleotides, the CDR3 is TGTGCCAGCAGAGGAGGCACAGATACGCAGTATTTT.

The chain has TRBV7-6 and TRBJ1-1; D not resolved. This CDR3 is 13 amino acids long. Trimming took off 5 bases at V and 1 base at J, with 8 bases between the two ends. Germline V gene sequence: CDR1 SGHVS, CDR2 FNYEAQ. The CDR3 is CASSPTSNTEAFF. DNA of the CDR3: TGTGCCAGCAGCCCGACGTCGAACACTGAAGCTTTCTTT.

The rearrangement joins TRBV10-1 to TRBJ2-3; the D gene is possibly TRBD1 (6 bases). The CDR3 contains 19 residues. V was shortened by 0 bases and J by 4 bases, with 23 bases between the two germline ends. Germline loops: CDR1 WNHNN, CDR2 SYGVQD (reference sequence). CDR3 region: CASSESVSSDSSTADTQYF. Here the CDR3 DNA reads TGCGCCAGCAGTGAGTCGGTATCTTCGGACAGCTCAACGGCAGATACGCAGTATTTT.

The V call is TRBV19, the J call TRBJ2-1; 8 bases map to TRBD2. J gave up 0 bases and V 5 bases, and 3 bases lay outside the gene matches. This CDR3 is 15 amino acids long. Germline loops: CDR1 LNHDA, CDR2 SQIVND (reference sequence). The CDR3 loop reads CASSLSGSSYNEQFF. The DNA for the CDR3 is TGTGCCAGTAGTCTCAGCGGGAGCTCCTACAATGAGCAGTTCTTC.

The CDR3 DNA sequence: TGTGCCAGCAGCTTACCGGGACAAGAGACCCAGTACTTC. This codes for CASSLPGQETQYF. The chain carries TRBV7-2 and TRBJ2-5; weak D call: TRBD2 (5 bases). The CDR3 totals 13 residues. The germline V gene encodes CDR1 SGHTA and CDR2 FQGNSA. With 2 bases removed from V and 2 bases from J, the gap between germline ends came to 6 bases.

This clone has just a few counts. This chain links TRBV7-3 with TRBJ1-3; tentative D call: TRBD1 (5 bases). The CDR3 totals 13 residues. Germline values: CDR1 SGHTA, CDR2 FQGTGA. V was pared by 2 bases and J by 6 bases, with 8 bases between. In DNA form, the CDR3 reads TGTGCCAGCAGCTTACAGGGTCAAAACACCATATATTTT. It codes for CASSLQGQNTIYF.

The DNA of the CDR3 is TGTGCCAGTAGCCCCCGAGGGAACGAGCAGTACTTC. It codes for CASSPRGNEQYF. The V gene is TRBV19, the J gene TRBJ2-7; D possibly corresponds to TRBD2 (5 bases). Germline CDR1 and CDR2: LNHDA and SQIVND (reference sequence). The CDR3 is 12 residues long. V was shortened by 6 bases and J by 5 bases, with 11 bases between the two germline ends.

The gene calls are TRBV5-1 and TRBJ2-5, with unresolved D. Trimming cost V 4 bases and J 2 bases, with 9 bases left between them. The germline CDR1 and CDR2 sequences are SGHRS and YFSETQ. The CDR3 extends over 13 amino acids. The CDR3 loop is CASSVLGQETQYF. The CDR3 DNA sequence: TGCGCCAGCAGCGTCCTGGGACAAGAGACCCAGTACTTC.

The chain has TRBV18 and TRBJ2-2; D possibly corresponds to TRBD1 (5 bases). V gave up 2 bases and J gave up 5 bases, with 15 bases separating them. CDR1 is KGHSH, CDR2 LQKENI, per germline. The CDR3 contains 16 residues. The CDR3 spells CASSPTGRRRTGELFF. CDR3 sequence (DNA): TGTGCCAGCTCACCAACAGGACGGAGAAGGACCGGGGAGCTGTTTTTT.

In its sample, this clone was seen a few times. CDR3 nucleotides: TGTGCCAGCAGCTTGGGGGCGTTCACAGATACGCAGTATTTT. Protein sequence: CASSLGAFTDTQYF. The chain uses TRBV7-2 and TRBJ2-3, with D tentatively TRBD1 (6 bases). Trimming removed 3 bases from V and 2 bases from J, with 9 bases in between. Germline-derived CDR1 and CDR2 are SGHTA and FQGNSA. CDR3 length: 14 residues.

This clone appeared a few times. A read error may produce the germline difference seen at one junction end. The rearrangement uses TRBV7-7 and TRBJ2-1; D is possibly TRBD1 (6 bases). The CDR3 contains 15 residues. Germline CDR1 is SSHAT and CDR2 is FNYEAQ (reference sequence). The CDR3 loop reads CASSDTGSSNAEQFF. CDR3 bases: TGTGCTAGCAGCGATACAGGGAGTAGTAATGCTGAGCAGTTCTTC. Full variable domain (rest looked up from reference TRBV7-7 and TRBJ2-1): GAGVSQSPRYKVTKRGQDVTLRCDPISSHATLYWYQQALGQGPEFLTYFNYEAQPDKSGLPSDRFSAERPEGSISTLTIQRTEQRDSAMYRCASSDTGSSNAEQFFGPGTRLTVL.

The chain recombines TRBV10-3 with TRBJ2-7; TRBD1 matches at 7 bases. Germline-derived CDR1 and CDR2 are ENHRY and SYGVKD. V gave up 11 bases and J gave up 3 bases; unmatched junction bases: 25. This CDR3 spans 18 amino acids. In nucleotides, the CDR3 is TGTGCCTCCTCGGGACAGCCACGCATCGCATCAGTGAACTACGAGCAGTACTTC. Protein product: CASSGQPRIASVNYEQYF.